This T cell receptor beta chain stems from a study of blood T cell repertoires in COVID-19. Study-wide context: The samples span acute and convalescent COVID-19 from the United States, Italy and Spain. Nucleic acid was either cDNA or gDNA, and it came from T cells, B-cell-depleted T cells, or PBMCs.

Seattle researchers signed up patients amid active infection and tracked them longitudinally. Some clones are missing from TCRdb's copy, which holds only in-frame ones; the method was immunoSEQ multiplex PCR. The table includes about 150,000 clones, approximately 83% detected once. The germline gives CDR1 SGHTA, CDR2 FQGTGA. Trimming pared 1 base from V and 4 bases from J, leaving 7 bases between. There are 14 residues in the CDR3. The genes are TRBV7-3 and TRBJ2-2, with D uncertain. The sequenced material came from peripheral blood. This TCR derives from a woman in her sixties or seventies with COVID-19, enrolled during active disease. DNA of the CDR3: TGTGCCAGCAGCTTAATCAGTGTCACCGGGGAGCTGTTTTTT. Protein product: CASSLISVTGELFF.